The 5 T cell receptor beta chains reported below all come from one sample, sequenced in a study of T cell changes during pregnancy in multiple sclerosis (dated by TCRdb to between 2018 and 2021). Library preparation was by the immunoSEQ multiplex PCR assay. TCRdb holds this immuneACCESS table with in-frame rearrangements only. Some clones are missing; in checked studies, unresolved V genes explain under half, and the rest has no known cause. This sample lists 50,000 or so clones; around 90% were detected once. Jointly, the top ten make up 0.2% to 0.3% of the sample. The sample consisted of CD4+ T cells from peripheral blood mononuclear cells, taken in the second trimester of pregnancy. The origin of the receptors is a female donor with multiple sclerosis, enrolled in a pregnancy study.

The sample holds a few counts of this clone. The CDR3 DNA reads as TGTGCCAGCACCGACAGGGATGGTCAGCCCCAGCATTTT. As protein: CASTDRDGQPQHF. The rearrangement links TRBV11-3 to TRBJ1-5; TRBD1 aligns across 7 bases. The germline V gene encodes CDR1 SGHNT and CDR2 YENEEA. The CDR3 loop spans 13 amino acids. V gave up 7 bases and J gave up 6 bases; unmatched junction bases: 6. Full variable domain (rest looked up from reference TRBV11-3 and TRBJ1-5): EAGVVQSPRYKIIEKKQPVAFWCNPISGHNTLYWYLQNLGQGPELLIRYENEEAVDDSQLPKDRFSAERLKGVDSTLKIQPAELGDSAVYLCASTDRDGQPQHFGDGTRLSIL.

The J gene is TRBJ2-7, the V gene TRBV7-9, with D perhaps matching TRBD1 (5 bases). The V end lost 3 bases, the J end lost 5 bases, and 14 bases lay between the germline ends. Germline V gives CDR1 SEHNR, CDR2 FQNEAQ (reference sequence). The CDR3 is 14 amino acids. CDR3 sequence reads: CASSFLGQVHEQYF. The CDR3 nucleotides are TGTGCCAGCAGCTTCCTGGGGCAGGTACACGAGCAGTACTTC.

The rearrangement uses TRBV7-2 and TRBJ2-1, with 9 positions matching TRBD2. The CDR3 is made up of 15 amino acids. The germline V gene encodes CDR1 SGHTA and CDR2 FQGNSA. V gave up 5 bases and J gave up 3 bases; unmatched junction bases: 5. The CDR3 coding sequence is TGTGCCAGCAGCATCGTAGCGGGGGACTACAATGAGCAGTTCTTC. This encodes CASSIVAGDYNEQFF.

V is TRBV7-8 and J is TRBJ1-5; 8 nucleotides align to TRBD1. Germline trimming cut 4 bases from V and 5 bases from J; bases unmatched to any gene: 16. Germline CDR1 SGHVS, CDR2 FQNEAQ. The CDR3 runs 18 residues. This CDR3 is CASSSQGAWELRDQPQHF. As DNA, the CDR3 is TGTGCCAGCAGCTCGCAGGGGGCTTGGGAATTACGGGATCAGCCCCAGCATTTT.

The DNA for the CDR3 is TGCGCCAGCAGCCAAGAGCGGGGGTGGGAGACCCAGTACTTC. Encoded protein: CASSQERGWETQYF. The rearrangement joins TRBV4-1 to TRBJ2-5, with 7 bases matching TRBD2. Germline V CDR1 and CDR2: MGHRA, YSYEKL. This CDR3 has 14 residues. The J segment lost 5 bases and the V segment lost 0 bases, leaving 3 bases of the junction unmatched.